Sequencing of this TCR beta chain was carried out in a study of vaccination effects on CD4 cells after COVID-19. Study-wide results and limits: Clones of infection and vaccine origin contracted markedly late after vaccination. From healthy vaccinees, only 1 of 255 vaccine-induced clones also reacted to common cold coronaviruses.

The data were produced by immunoSEQ multiplex PCR, yet TCRdb's version contains in-frame clones alone and is incomplete. The profile shows some 14,000 clones, about two thirds of them singletons. This clone has more than one count but fewer than ten. Antigen unknown. Pools of viral peptides were used by the ViraFEST assay to expand antigen-specific CD4+ T cells ahead of sequencing. When around nine days of culture had elapsed, CD4+ T cells were isolated. Everyone in the study got two shots of either the BNT162b2 or mRNA-1273 vaccine. On day 3 and again on day 7, half the medium was replaced with IL-2 medium. The germline V gene encodes CDR1 MNHEY and CDR2 SVGAGI. V shed 2 bases and J 8 bases; nucleotides not matched to a gene: 14. CDR3 size: 16 residues.

The sample in question was CD4+ T cells from PBMCs cultured with SARS-CoV-2 spike peptides, obtained after COVID-19 vaccination. The clonotype was recovered from a human donor who received a COVID-19 vaccine. This chain connects TRBV6-5 to TRBJ1-2; 7 bases match TRBD1. Written as DNA, the CDR3 is TGTGCCAGCAGTTACGGGGGGAATGAGGGGGCGCAAGGCTACACCTTC. This gives the protein CASSYGGNEGAQGYTF.